The 5 T cell receptor beta chains below were found in one sample sequenced in a study of OX40 agonist ivuxolimab in advanced cancers. Assay: immunoSEQ multiplex PCR; the TCRdb copy retains only in-frame clones and omits some. This table has 150,000 to 170,000 clones, approximately 94% appearing once. Sequencing used CD4+ or CD8+ T cells sorted from blood, obtained in a trial of the OX40 agonist ivuxolimab. These receptors all come from an adult with an advanced solid tumor such as melanoma, head and neck, liver or kidney cancer.

This CDR3 is CASSIRRTEAFF. Here the CDR3 DNA reads TGTGCCAGTAGTATACGGAGGACTGAAGCTTTCTTT. The chain joins TRBV19 to TRBJ1-1; D gene uncertain. Germline CDR1 LNHDA, CDR2 SQIVND (reference sequence). The CDR3 consists of 12 residues. Trimming removed 2 bases at V and 5 bases at J, with 6 bases between.

This clone occurred once. The V and J genes are TRBV5-1 and TRBJ2-3, with 12 positions matching TRBD2. Germline CDR1 is SGHRS and CDR2 is YFSETQ. Unmatched junction bases numbered 12, after V lost 4 bases and J lost 3 bases. The CDR3 spans 18 residues. CDR3 amino acids: CASSSPGTSGSVTDTQYF. CDR3 DNA sequence: TGCGCCAGCAGCAGCCCGGGGACTAGCGGGTCGGTGACAGATACGCAGTATTTT.

V is TRBV5-1 and J is TRBJ2-7, with TRBD1 identical over 7 bases. CDR3 length: 15 amino acids. The V gene's germline CDR1 is SGHRS and CDR2 YFSETQ. Germline trimming cut 0 bases from V and 3 bases from J; bases unmatched to any gene: 6. The CDR3 DNA sequence: TGCGCCAGCAGCTTGGGTACAGGGGCGGGCTACGAGCAGTACTTC. Translation: CASSLGTGAGYEQYF.

V is TRBV6-5 and J is TRBJ1-4, with 9 nucleotides matching TRBD1. The germline V gene encodes CDR1 MNHEY and CDR2 SVGAGI. The CDR3 extends over 15 amino acids. Germline trimming cut 5 bases from V and 7 bases from J; bases unmatched to any gene: 8. This chain's CDR3 is CASSVNRGRGEKLFF. DNA of the CDR3: TGTGCCAGCAGTGTTAACAGGGGGCGCGGTGAAAAACTGTTTTTT.

This chain joins TRBV11-2 and TRBJ2-7; 8 bases align to TRBD1. Germline V lookup: CDR1 SGHAT, CDR2 FQNNGV. The CDR3 loop spans 14 amino acids. V shed 2 bases and J 5 bases; nucleotides not matched to a gene: 5. The CDR3 reads CASSLLGTGHEQYF. The CDR3, as DNA: TGTGCCAGCAGCTTACTCGGGACAGGCCACGAGCAGTACTTC.